These 22 T cell receptor beta chains came from one sample sequenced in a study of blood T cell repertoires in COVID-19. The protocol was immunoSEQ multiplex PCR, while the TCRdb copy is restricted to in-frame clones and leaves out a portion. The sample holds under 200,000 clones, roughly 80% seen once. The sample taken for sequencing was PBMCs or T cells enriched from blood (not recorded which). The receptor set was obtained from a man aged 45 to 65 who had recovered from COVID-19.

This chain's CDR3 is CATGTGRSYEQYF. The DNA for the CDR3 is TGTGCCACCGGGACAGGGCGCTCCTACGAGCAGTACTTC. The V gene is TRBV15, the J gene TRBJ2-7; 9 positions match TRBD1. CDR1 is LNHNV and CDR2 is YYDKDF in the germline V gene (reference sequence). V lost 8 bases and J lost 0; bases outside the gene matches: 2. The CDR3 is 13 residues long.

The rearrangement joins TRBV19 to TRBJ2-2; 8 nucleotides align to TRBD2. Germline values: CDR1 LNHDA, CDR2 SQIVND (reference sequence). CDR3 size: 18 residues. V lost 1 base, J lost 0 bases, and 7 bases stayed unmatched. This chain's CDR3 is CASSIGQVGGANTGELFF. The CDR3 nucleotides read TGTGCCAGTAGTATAGGGCAGGTCGGGGGGGCGAACACCGGGGAGCTGTTTTTT. Supplemented by reference TRBV19 and TRBJ2-2, the full variable domain reads DGGITQSPKYLFRKEGQNVTLSCEQNLNHDAMYWYRQDPGQGLRLIYYSQIVNDFQKGDIAEGYSVSREKKESFPLTVTSAQKNPTAFYLCASSIGQVGGANTGELFFGEGSRLTVL.

This sequence joins TRBV5-1 and TRBJ2-1; TRBD1 matches 9 bases. With 0 bases clipped from V and 8 bases from J, the junction kept 9 bases outside the gene matches. CDR3 length equals 16 residues. Germline V gene lookup returns CDR1 SGHRS and CDR2 YFSETQ. The CDR3 DNA reads as TGCGCCAGCAGCTTGGCCATGGGACAGGGCGGTCATGAGCAGTTCTTC. Translation: CASSLAMGQGGHEQFF.

This clone was counted a single time. In nucleotides, the CDR3 is TGTGCCAGCTCACCACAACAGGTTCGCTACAATGAGCAGTTCTTC. It is translated as CASSPQQVRYNEQFF. The chain couples TRBV18 to TRBJ2-1; D possibly corresponds to TRBD1 (5 bases). This CDR3 contains 15 residues. Germline V gene lookup returns CDR1 KGHSH and CDR2 LQKENI. Trimming pared 1 base from V and 3 bases from J, leaving 10 bases between.

This chain connects TRBV6-5 to TRBJ1-4, with D tentatively TRBD1 (6 bases). CDR3 length: 14 amino acids. The ends were cut back, 5 bases at V and 3 bases at J, with 10 bases in the middle. Germline V CDR1 and CDR2: MNHEY, SVGAGI. CDR3 sequence (DNA): TGTGCCAGCAGTCAGCGGACAGCTAATGAAAAACTGTTTTTT. Its protein product is CASSQRTANEKLFF.

The chain has TRBV9 and TRBJ1-3; D uncertain. CDR3 length: 13 amino acids. Trimming cost V 4 bases and J 0 bases, with 5 bases left between them. CDR1 and CDR2 (germline): SGDLS, YYNGEE. CDR3 in DNA: TGTGCCAGCAGCACAGACTCTGGAAACACCATATATTTT. Its protein is CASSTDSGNTIYF.

This clone showed up just once. The J gene is TRBJ1-2, the V gene TRBV18, with no clear D. This CDR3 is 14 amino acids long. V was shortened by 2 bases and J by 6 bases, with 13 bases between the two germline ends. Germline values: CDR1 KGHSH, CDR2 LQKENI. CDR3 loop: CASSPYQEIDGYTF. The DNA of the CDR3 is TGTGCCAGCTCACCATACCAGGAAATAGATGGCTACACCTTC.

This chain joins TRBV7-2 and TRBJ2-7; D may be TRBD1 (6 bases). Germline loops: CDR1 SGHTA, CDR2 FQGNSA. Trimming cost V 5 bases and J 3 bases, with 14 bases left between them. This CDR3 comprises 14 residues. The CDR3: CASSLNRADYEQYF. CDR3 DNA: TGTGCCAGCAGCCTCAACAGGGCGGACTACGAGCAGTACTTC.

This chain joins TRBV28 and TRBJ1-1; the D is unclear. The V and J ends lost 7 bases and 4 bases respectively, with 10 bases between them. The CDR3 spans 12 residues. CDR1 is MDHEN and CDR2 is SYDVKM in the germline V gene. Here the CDR3 DNA reads TGTGCCAGCATAATGGGGAGCACTGAAGCTTTCTTT. Amino acids: CASIMGSTEAFF.

V usage is TRBV24-1 and J usage is TRBJ2-7, with 12 bases lining up with TRBD1. Trimming took 2 bases from V and 9 from J; bases not matched to a gene: 19. The germline CDR1 and CDR2 sequences are KGHDR and SFDVKD. The CDR3 spans 19 residues. This CDR3 is CATSDWSGTGGGLRRGQYF. CDR3 DNA sequence: TGTGCCACCAGTGATTGGTCCGGGACAGGGGGCGGGCTACGACGGGGGCAGTACTTC.

The gene calls are TRBV6-2 or TRBV6-3 and TRBJ1-1; 10 bases are a match to TRBD1. Germline CDR1 MNHEY, CDR2 SVGEGT. Losses at the gene ends were 3 bases for V and 0 bases for J; bases not matched to a gene: 10. The CDR3 runs 18 residues. DNA of the CDR3: TGTGCCAGCAGTTATGGGTTCGGGACAGGGGCTCTGAACACTGAAGCTTTCTTT. It specifies CASSYGFGTGALNTEAFF.

The chain carries TRBV5-1 and TRBJ2-1, with D perhaps matching TRBD2 (6 bases). V was trimmed by 3 bases and J by 3 bases, leaving 10 bases between them. This CDR3 has 14 amino acids. Looked up from germline, CDR1 is SGHRS and CDR2 is YFSETQ. CDR3 bases: TGCGCCAGCAGCTGGGGGGTTGACTACAATGAGCAGTTCTTC. This sequence encodes CASSWGVDYNEQFF.

This clone occurred once. V is TRBV19 and J is TRBJ2-2, with D maybe TRBD2 (6 bases). V was clipped by 5 bases and J by 3 bases, with 16 bases between them. CDR3 length: 16 amino acids. Germline V gives CDR1 LNHDA, CDR2 SQIVND (reference sequence). CDR3 coding DNA: TGTGCCAGTAGTGGTGGGACTCGTTTTTACACCGGGGAGCTGTTTTTT. Its protein is CASSGGTRFYTGELFF.

In DNA, the CDR3 is TGTGCCAGCAGGAGCCTGACAGGGCAGCCTTTCTTT. As protein: CASRSLTGQPFF. V usage is TRBV6-5 and J usage is TRBJ1-1, with TRBD1 identical over 7 bases. Germline V gene lookup returns CDR1 MNHEY and CDR2 SVGAGI. The CDR3 sequence is 12 residues long. V lost 6 bases, J lost 12 bases, and 10 bases stayed unmatched.

The table lists this clone with a count of one. V gene TRBV5-1 combines with J gene TRBJ1-1; 12 bases agree with TRBD1. Germline trimming cut 4 bases from V and 5 bases from J; bases unmatched to any gene: 6. The V gene's germline CDR1 is SGHRS and CDR2 YFSETQ. This CDR3 has 15 amino acids. CDR3 region: CASSGTGGLRTEAFF. DNA of the CDR3: TGCGCCAGCAGCGGGACAGGGGGCTTACGTACTGAAGCTTTCTTT.

The gene calls are TRBV5-1 and TRBJ2-1, with 7 nucleotides matching TRBD1. The CDR3 loop spans 15 amino acids. Germline CDR1 and CDR2: SGHRS and YFSETQ. Unmatched junction bases numbered 3, after V lost 0 bases and J lost 3 bases. In DNA form, the CDR3 reads TGCGCCAGCAGCTTGGCGCAGGGGGTCTACAATGAGCAGTTCTTC. It codes for CASSLAQGVYNEQFF.

CDR3 sequence: CASSPPFSNQPQHF. The DNA for the CDR3 is TGTGCCAGCTCACCCCCATTTAGCAATCAGCCCCAGCATTTT. This chain links TRBV18 with TRBJ1-5; D unresolved. Per germline, CDR1 KGHSH and CDR2 LQKENI. V lost 3 bases to trimming and J lost 0 bases, with 6 bases between them. The CDR3 length is 14 residues.

This chain connects TRBV10-2 to TRBJ1-1; 10 bases map to TRBD1. CDR1 is WSHSY and CDR2 is SAAADI in the germline V gene. J lost 5 bases, V lost 5 bases, and 8 bases had no gene match. This CDR3 has 15 amino acids. Written as DNA, the CDR3 is TGCGCCAGCAGTAGAACCGGGACAGGGGAGACTGAAGCTTTCTTT. Protein product: CASSRTGTGETEAFF.

This clone came up once. The chain has TRBV7-9 and TRBJ1-5, with TRBD1 as a possible D gene (6 bases). The CDR3 contains 15 residues. V lost 7 bases and J 4 bases, leaving 17 bases between the germline ends. Per germline, CDR1 SEHNR and CDR2 FQNEAQ (reference sequence). CDR3: CASTIGGAPNQPQHF. The CDR3 nucleotides are TGTGCCAGCACCATCGGGGGGGCCCCTAATCAGCCCCAGCATTTT. The variable domain in full, with the rest retrieved from reference TRBV7-9 and TRBJ1-5, is DTGVSQNPRHKITKRGQNVTFRCDPISEHNRLYWYRQTLGQGPEFLTYFQNEAQLEKSRLLSDRFSAERPKGSFSTLEIQRTEQGDSAMYLCASTIGGAPNQPQHFGDGTRLSIL.

V and J are TRBV7-2 and TRBJ1-3, with TRBD1 matching over 8 bases. J gave up 0 bases and V 2 bases, and 12 bases lay outside the gene matches. Germline V gene sequence: CDR1 SGHTA, CDR2 FQGNSA. There are 19 residues in the CDR3. Here the CDR3 DNA reads TGTGCCAGCAGCTTAACTCCGGCAGGGGGCGCAAACTCTGGAAACACCATATATTTT. Amino acid sequence: CASSLTPAGGANSGNTIYF.

This clone was detected a few times. V gene TRBV21-1 combines with J gene TRBJ2-7; TRBD1 is taken as the D call from the table, unchecked against the DNA. TRBV21-1 is reported as a pseudogene. This CDR3 contains 12 residues. CDR3 region: CVPPTGAREQYF. CDR3 in DNA: TGTGTTCCCCCGACAGGGGCTCGAGAGCAGTACTTC.

This clone was detected only a few times. The J gene is TRBJ2-1, the V gene TRBV7-8; 12 bases are a match to TRBD2. Germline trimming cut 5 bases from V and 10 bases from J; bases unmatched to any gene: 9. The germline V gene encodes CDR1 SGHVS and CDR2 FQNEAQ. This CDR3 region has 15 residues. Here the CDR3 reads CASSRTSGGPSEQFF. CDR3 DNA sequence: TGTGCCAGCAGCCGAACTAGCGGGGGGCCGTCCGAGCAGTTCTTC.